This T cell receptor (beta chain) appears in the sequencing data of a study of shared clonotypes between healthy human individuals. Study overall: The study drew on two women and three men aged 18 to 49 as donors. CD8 memory received one plate per donor, CD8 naive two, CD4 memory three and CD4 naive three.

Authors' analysis steps: There were no quality scores in the junction-only immunoSEQ sequences, so filtering differed. Sequencing used immunoSEQ multiplex PCR; TCRdb keeps in-frame clones, though not all of them. For V, J and clone size, that table is used; D and trimming come from the DNA. The table shows about 980,000 clones, with less than 85% occurring only once. A few counts support this clone. Germline lookup yields CDR1 SNHLY and CDR2 FYNNEI. V shed 8 bases, J shed 1 base, and the junction held 7 bases outside the gene matches. CDR3 length: 14 amino acids. Healthy and HIV-negative, the adult donors had no recent acute infections or vaccinations.

This sequence was found in a young man in good health. Sequencing used memory CD4+ T cells sorted from blood. Subset given: CD45RA-negative fraction. The rearrangement links TRBV2 to TRBJ2-5; 7 bases align to TRBD1. The CDR3 sequence is CASGPTGLQETQYF. The CDR3, as DNA: TGTGCCAGCGGACCGACAGGGCTCCAAGAGACCCAGTACTTC.